This paragraph covers one T cell receptor beta chain sequence. The CDR3 covers 15 residues. Germline loops: CDR1 PRHDT, CDR2 FYEKMQ (reference sequence). V lost 5 bases, J lost 10 bases, and 7 bases stayed unmatched. The source of the sample is a study of blood T cell repertoires in COVID-19. The wider study: T cells, B-cell-depleted T cells, or PBMCs provided the cDNA or gDNA that served as material.

In the original analysis: Counts of nucleated cells, estimated from reference gene primer amplification, were obtained. The repertoire was sequenced with immunoSEQ multiplex PCR; TCRdb's copy has only in-frame clones and lacks some. V, J and clone size were drawn from that table, and D and trimming were deduced from the DNA. The table lists approximately 100,000 clones, roughly 80% of them singletons. V gene TRBV13 combines with J gene TRBJ1-6; TRBD1 matches at 11 bases. Sequenced input: peripheral blood. The clonotype was recovered from a woman older than 75 with acute or convalescent COVID-19. DNA for the CDR3: TGTGCCAGCAGCCGTTACCGGACAGGGGGCTCACCCCTCCACTTT. This encodes CASSRYRTGGSPLHF.